Reported below is one TCR beta chain. Repertoires were generated with immunoSEQ multiplex PCR, while TCRdb's copy carries only in-frame clones and drops some. The sample lists 150,000 to 180,000 clones, about 89% occurring once. V lost 0 bases and J 4 bases, leaving 12 bases between the germline ends. The CDR3 runs 15 residues. Germline CDR1 SGHAT, CDR2 FQNNGV. This sample was taken from a study of blood T cell repertoires in COVID-19. Study context: Collection of acute and convalescent COVID-19 samples took place in the United States, Italy and Spain.

The chain is built from TRBV11-2 and TRBJ1-2; D gene ambiguous. The receptor was derived from a man in his fifties with acute or convalescent COVID-19. The specimen was peripheral blood. CDR3 nucleotide sequence: TGTGCCAGCAGCTTAGATGGGCGAATATCCTATGGCTACACCTTC. Its translation: CASSLDGRISYGYTF. The full variable domain, rest sourced from reference TRBV11-2 and TRBJ1-2, is EAGVAQSPRYKIIEKRQSVAFWCNPISGHATLYWYQQILGQGPKLLIQFQNNGVVDDSQLPKDRFSAERLKGVDSTLKIQPAKLEDSAVYLCASSLDGRISYGYTFGSGTRLTVV.